The 32 T cell receptor beta chains below were found in one sample sequenced in a study of response to subunit inactivated influenza vaccine. TCRdb analysed the RT-PCR reads with MiXCR anew, one entry per CDR3 protein. The sample includes hundreds of thousands of distinct CDR3 sequences, about 18% of them seen just once. The source was PBMCs from blood, collected 4 to 6 days after vaccination. Receptor source: a man aged 50 or older who received an inactivated influenza vaccine.

This clonotype was counted a few times. The rearrangement uses TRBV20-1 and TRBJ2-1, with TRBD2 as a possible D gene (5 bases). Deletions cut 1 base from V and 3 bases from J, with 10 bases between. This CDR3 has 14 amino acids. CDR1 and CDR2 from the germline V gene are DFQATT and SNEGSKA (reference sequence). The CDR3 region is CSARVASIYNEQFF. CDR3 sequence (DNA): TGCAGTGCTAGAGTGGCTAGCATCTACAATGAGCAGTTCTTC.

The chain uses TRBV20-1 and TRBJ2-5; 11 nucleotides line up with TRBD2. The CDR3 is 15 residues long. With V trimmed by 3 bases and J by 1 base, 4 bases remained unmatched. In germline, CDR1 is DFQATT, CDR2 SNEGSKA (reference sequence). CDR3 amino acids: CSASQLAGAQETQYF. CDR3 DNA sequence: TGCAGTGCTAGCCAACTAGCGGGGGCCCAAGAGACCCAGTACTTC.

The CDR3 region has the DNA TGTGCCATCAGTGAGCCTACCGGGGGGTCGAACACTGAAGCTTTCTTT. It encodes CAISEPTGGSNTEAFF. The chain is built from TRBV10-3 and TRBJ1-1; the D gene is possibly TRBD1 (5 bases). Trimming stripped 2 bases from V and 1 base from J, with 14 bases between. Per germline, CDR1 ENHRY and CDR2 SYGVKD. The CDR3 extends over 16 amino acids.

The chain joins TRBV15 to TRBJ1-1; no reliable D call. Trimming pared 5 bases from V and 4 bases from J, leaving 11 bases between. Germline loops: CDR1 LNHNV, CDR2 YYDKDF (reference sequence). The CDR3 length is 13 residues. CDR3 loop: CATSPVRATEAFF. DNA of the CDR3: TGTGCCACCAGCCCCGTAAGGGCCACTGAAGCTTTCTTT.

This clonotype was observed a handful of times. V gene TRBV7-9 combines with J gene TRBJ2-5, with 8 positions matching TRBD2. The germline CDR1 and CDR2 sequences are SEHNR and FQNEAQ (reference sequence). V lost 4 bases and J lost 2; bases outside the gene matches: 3. The CDR3 has 14 residues. CDR3 region: CASSYTSGQETQYF. CDR3 nucleotides: TGTGCCAGCAGCTATACTAGCGGACAAGAGACCCAGTACTTC.

The CDR3 region is CASSLNRGLGTEAFF. As DNA, the CDR3 is TGTGCCAGCAGCTTGAATCGGGGCTTAGGCACTGAAGCTTTCTTT. The chain couples TRBV5-4 to TRBJ1-1; D possibly corresponds to TRBD1 (5 bases). V was cut by 1 base and J by 4 bases, with 14 bases left in between. The CDR3 is made up of 15 amino acids. Looked up from germline, CDR1 is SGHNT and CDR2 is YYREEE (reference sequence).

This rearrangement joins TRBV6-2 or TRBV6-3 to TRBJ1-2, with 7 bases matching TRBD1. Trimming took 2 bases from V and 5 from J; bases not matched to a gene: 5. The CDR3 contains 14 residues. Per the germline V gene, CDR1 is MNHEY and CDR2 is SVGEGT. The CDR3 sequence: CASSYGTDRYGYTF. The CDR3 nucleotides are TGTGCCAGCAGTTACGGGACAGACCGATATGGCTACACCTTC.

The rearrangement joins TRBV29-1 to TRBJ2-3; 8 nucleotides line up with TRBD2. Per the germline V gene, CDR1 is SQVTM and CDR2 is ANQGSEA. This CDR3 comprises 21 residues. V trimming: 4 bases; J trimming: 4 bases; junction bases outside the gene matches: 28. DNA for the CDR3: TGCAGCGTTGTGGGCTGGAGCGGGAGCCATCTCGGCGGGGGCTACTCAGATACGCAGTATTTT. Its translation is CSVVGWSGSHLGGGYSDTQYF.

Only one count was recorded for this clonotype. The V and J genes are TRBV24-1 and TRBJ2-2; perhaps TRBD1 as D (6 bases). Germline V CDR1 and CDR2: KGHDR, SFDVKD. V was cut by 5 bases and J by 1 base, with 10 bases left in between. The CDR3 is 15 residues long. CDR3 sequence: CATSVGTLNTGELFF. CDR3 bases: TGTGCCACCAGTGTTGGGACACTGAACACCGGGGAGCTGTTTTTT.

The V call is TRBV12-3 or TRBV12-4, the J call TRBJ2-7; 13 nucleotides agree with TRBD2. V lost 6 bases to trimming and J lost 0 bases; unmatched junction nucleotides: 5. The CDR3 consists of 16 residues. The CDR3 protein is CASSRRLAGGSYEQYF. CDR3 DNA sequence: TGTGCCAGCAGCCGCAGACTAGCGGGGGGCTCCTACGAGCAGTACTTC.

This clonotype has just a few counts. This chain's CDR3 is CASSLEQEGDEQFF. In DNA, the CDR3 is TGCGCCAGCAGCTTGGAACAGGAGGGCGATGAGCAGTTCTTC. The chain recombines TRBV5-1 with TRBJ2-1, with D possibly TRBD2 on 6 matching bases. The V end was cut by 0 bases, the J end by 8 bases, with 12 bases between. CDR3 length: 14 residues. Germline values: CDR1 SGHRS, CDR2 YFSETQ.

This clonotype was detected only a few times. V is TRBV20-1 and J is TRBJ2-3; 10 bases map to TRBD2. The length of the CDR3 is 13 residues. Germline CDR1 is DFQATT and CDR2 is SNEGSKA (reference sequence). The junction had 5 bases not matched to a gene; V was cut back by 7 bases and J by 4 bases. CDR3 region: CSESGRAADTQYF. CDR3 nucleotide sequence: TGCAGTGAAAGCGGGAGGGCCGCAGATACGCAGTATTTT.

This clonotype was counted only a few times. This chain uses TRBV20-1 with TRBJ2-3; 14 bases fit TRBD2. Germline loops: CDR1 DFQATT, CDR2 SNEGSKA (reference sequence). The CDR3 sequence is 15 residues long. The V gene end was trimmed by 7 bases and the J gene end by 6 bases; junction bases not matched to a gene: 9. In DNA, the CDR3 is TGCAGTGGGATTCGGACTAGCGGGGGGCTGGATACGCAGTATTTT. This encodes CSGIRTSGGLDTQYF.

The V gene is TRBV4-2, the J gene TRBJ2-1; the D is unclear. The V end lost 0 bases, the J end lost 4 bases, and 16 bases lay between the germline ends. Per germline, CDR1 LGHNA and CDR2 YNFKEQ. This CDR3 region has 17 residues. CDR3 DNA: TGTGCCAGCAGCCAAGACTTCCTGAAGAGATCGTACAATGAGCAGTTCTTC. It translates to CASSQDFLKRSYNEQFF.

This clonotype was counted ten times or more. The rearrangement uses TRBV24-1 and TRBJ1-1; D is undetermined. Germline V CDR1 and CDR2: KGHDR, SFDVKD. There are 14 residues in the CDR3. Trimming pared 2 bases from V and 5 bases from J, leaving 11 bases between. For the CDR3, the DNA is TGTGCCACCAGTGATTCGTTCACTGGGACTGAAGCTTTCTTT. As protein: CATSDSFTGTEAFF.

The CDR3 DNA is TGTGCCAGCAGCGTAGTAGGGCGGGAAGGGGTCGGGGAGCAGTTCTTC. Protein sequence: CASSVVGREGVGEQFF. The chain links TRBV9 to TRBJ2-1; D is possibly TRBD2 (6 bases). The CDR3 runs to 16 residues. In germline, CDR1 is SGDLS, CDR2 YYNGEE. The V end lost 0 bases, the J end lost 10 bases, and 20 bases lay between the germline ends.

This clonotype was observed a few times. The chain is built from TRBV9 and TRBJ2-7; TRBD1 agrees at 8 bases. The CDR3 has 15 amino acids. Germline V gives CDR1 SGDLS, CDR2 YYNGEE. With 4 bases clipped from V and 3 bases from J, the junction kept 9 bases outside the gene matches. Written as DNA, the CDR3 is TGTGCCAGCAGCCCTCGTGGGACAGGAGACTACGAGCAGTACTTC. Translating gives CASSPRGTGDYEQYF.

In this sample, this clonotype turned up a few times. V gene TRBV9 combines with J gene TRBJ2-1; tentatively, D is TRBD2 (5 bases). V shed 2 bases and J shed 6 bases, with 12 bases lying between them. CDR1 is SGDLS, CDR2 YYNGEE, per germline. This CDR3 has 14 residues. The DNA for the CDR3 is TGTGCCAGCAGCGTTTTATCGGGAACCAATGAGCAGTTCTTC. It yields the protein CASSVLSGTNEQFF. Filled out from reference TRBV9 and TRBJ2-1, the complete variable domain reads DSGVTQTPKHLITATGQRVTLRCSPRSGDLSVYWYQQSLDQGLQFLIQYYNGEERAKGNILERFSAQQFPDLHSELNLSSLELGDSALYFCASSVLSGTNEQFFGPGTRLTVL.

V gene TRBV20-1 combines with J gene TRBJ2-1; D possibly corresponds to TRBD2 (6 bases). Germline V gives CDR1 DFQATT, CDR2 SNEGSKA (reference sequence). The CDR3 contains 14 residues. V shed 4 bases and J shed 3 bases, with 13 bases lying between them. The CDR3 coding sequence is TGCAGTGCTATAGCGGAAATCGTCTACAATGAGCAGTTCTTC. Its protein product is CSAIAEIVYNEQFF.

This clonotype turned up a few times. The rearrangement uses TRBV12-3 or TRBV12-4 and TRBJ1-3, with D hard to call. The CDR3 consists of 14 residues. V was pared by 6 bases and J by 8 bases, with 17 bases between. The chain's CDR3 is CASRLTEEGDTIYF. CDR3 DNA: TGTGCCAGCAGATTAACAGAGGAGGGAGACACCATATATTTT.

V is TRBV7-2 and J is TRBJ1-3; D is undetermined. The CDR3 is 16 residues long. The germline V gene has CDR1 SGHTA and CDR2 FQGNSA. Trimming took off 1 base at V and 0 bases at J, with 10 bases between the two ends. The DNA of the CDR3 is TGTGCCAGCAGCTTAGTTACGGCCAGCTCTGGAAACACCATATATTTT. This encodes CASSLVTASSGNTIYF.

V gene TRBV5-1 combines with J gene TRBJ2-3, with 8 bases fitting TRBD1. The germline V gene encodes CDR1 SGHRS and CDR2 YFSETQ. This CDR3 is built from 15 residues. The J segment lost 3 bases and the V segment lost 4 bases, leaving 7 bases of the junction unmatched. This chain's CDR3 is CASSDWTGLTDTQYF. CDR3 coding DNA: TGCGCCAGCAGCGATTGGACAGGGTTGACAGATACGCAGTATTTT.

The V and J genes are TRBV7-9 and TRBJ2-7, with TRBD2 as a possible D gene (6 bases). This CDR3 comprises 14 residues. CDR1 and CDR2 (germline): SEHNR, FQNEAQ (reference sequence). Trimming took off 3 bases at V and 2 bases at J, with 11 bases between the two ends. The DNA of the CDR3 is TGTGCCAGCAGCTTGCATAGCGGAGCCTACGAGCAGTACTTC. Amino acid sequence: CASSLHSGAYEQYF.

The V and J genes are TRBV29-1 and TRBJ1-1; no clear D. The germline V and J ends were trimmed by 5 bases and 0 bases, with 10 bases remaining between them. Germline V lookup: CDR1 SQVTM, CDR2 ANQGSEA. This CDR3 is built from 13 residues. The CDR3 spells CSVHGVMNTEAFF. In DNA form, the CDR3 reads TGCAGCGTTCACGGTGTAATGAACACTGAAGCTTTCTTT.

This clonotype showed up just a few times. The chain recombines TRBV11-1 with TRBJ2-1, with D uncertain. CDR3 length equals 14 residues. In germline, CDR1 is SGHAT, CDR2 FQDESV (reference sequence). V gave up 2 bases and J gave up 2 bases, with 7 bases separating them. The CDR3 reads CASSLLIPYNEQFF. In DNA form, the CDR3 reads TGTGCCAGCAGCTTACTGATACCCTACAATGAGCAGTTCTTC.

This clonotype was counted ten times or more. The chain joins TRBV7-2 to TRBJ2-3, with D unresolved. Per the germline V gene, CDR1 is SGHTA and CDR2 is FQGNSA. Trimming stripped 0 bases from V and 2 bases from J, with 0 bases between. The CDR3 covers 12 residues. In DNA, the CDR3 is TGTGCCAGCAGCTTAGCCACAGATACGCAGTATTTT. It specifies CASSLATDTQYF.

This clonotype has just a few counts. The chain recombines TRBV12-3 or TRBV12-4 with TRBJ1-5; D remains unclear. Trimming removed 3 bases from V and 2 bases from J, with 14 bases in between. The CDR3 has 16 amino acids. CDR3 sequence reads: CASSLTPRAGNQPQHF. The DNA for the CDR3 is TGTGCCAGCAGTTTGACCCCCCGGGCCGGCAATCAGCCCCAGCATTTT.

This clonotype turned up a few times. The chain links TRBV5-6 to TRBJ2-5; 11 bases fit TRBD2. With 4 bases clipped from V and 5 bases from J, the junction kept 7 bases outside the gene matches. Germline CDR1 reads SGHDT; CDR2 reads YYEEEE. This CDR3 is built from 15 residues. The CDR3 is CASSLSGRAHETQYF. CDR3 sequence (DNA): TGTGCCAGCAGCCTTAGCGGGAGGGCCCATGAGACCCAGTACTTC.

This clonotype has just a few counts. The genes are TRBV4-2 and TRBJ1-4; D is unclear. This CDR3 contains 15 residues. Trimming shortened V by 1 base and J by 3 bases, and 9 bases separated the two germline ends. Germline V gives CDR1 LGHNA, CDR2 YNFKEQ. The CDR3 loop is CASSQGLGANEKLFF. The CDR3 coding sequence is TGTGCCAGCAGCCAAGGTTTGGGCGCTAATGAAAAACTGTTTTTT.

This clonotype appeared many times. This chain uses TRBV5-1 with TRBJ1-1, with D possibly being TRBD1 (5 bases). The CDR3 consists of 15 residues. CDR1 SGHRS and CDR2 YFSETQ come from the germline V gene. V was cut by 0 bases and J by 1 base, with 10 bases left in between. The DNA of the CDR3 is TGCGCCAGCAGCTTGGATCGGGGCACGAACACTGAAGCTTTCTTT. Translated: CASSLDRGTNTEAFF.

The chain combines TRBV5-5 with TRBJ1-1; D remains unclear. The CDR3 runs to 13 residues. The germline CDR1 and CDR2 sequences are SGHKS and YYEKEE (reference sequence). Between the trimmed V and J ends, which lost 0 bases and 3 bases, there was a span of 6 bases. The CDR3 is CASSLEQYTEAFF. The CDR3 nucleotides read TGTGCCAGCAGCTTGGAACAGTACACTGAAGCTTTCTTT.

The chain has TRBV6-1 and TRBJ2-3, with TRBD1 as a possible D gene (5 bases). The V gene's germline CDR1 is MNHNS and CDR2 SASEGT. V dropped 6 bases and J dropped 2 bases, with 12 bases sitting between them. This CDR3 region has 14 residues. The CDR3 coding sequence is TGTGCCAGCAGCCCCGACAGCTACACAGATACGCAGTATTTT. This gives the protein CASSPDSYTDTQYF.